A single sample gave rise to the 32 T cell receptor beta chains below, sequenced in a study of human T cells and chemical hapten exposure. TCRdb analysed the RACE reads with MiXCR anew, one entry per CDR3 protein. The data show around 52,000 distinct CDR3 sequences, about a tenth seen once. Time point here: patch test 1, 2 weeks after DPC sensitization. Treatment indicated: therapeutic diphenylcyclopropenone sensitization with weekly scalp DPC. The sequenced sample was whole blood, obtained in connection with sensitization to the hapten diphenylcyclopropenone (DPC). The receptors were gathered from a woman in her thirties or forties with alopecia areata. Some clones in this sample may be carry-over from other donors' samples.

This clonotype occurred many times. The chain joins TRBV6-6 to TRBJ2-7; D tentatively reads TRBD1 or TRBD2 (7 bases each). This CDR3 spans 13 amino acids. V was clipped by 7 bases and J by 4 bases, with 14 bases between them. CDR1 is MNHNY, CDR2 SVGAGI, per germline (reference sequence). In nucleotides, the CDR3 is TGTGCCAGCAAAAGGGAGGGGGCTTACGAGCAGTACTTC. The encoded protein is CASKREGAYEQYF.

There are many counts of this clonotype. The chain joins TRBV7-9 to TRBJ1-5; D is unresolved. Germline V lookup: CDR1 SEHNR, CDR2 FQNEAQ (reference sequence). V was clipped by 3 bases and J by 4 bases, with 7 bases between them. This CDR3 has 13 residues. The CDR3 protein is CASSLSPNQPQHF. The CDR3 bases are TGTGCCAGCAGCTTGAGCCCGAATCAGCCCCAGCATTTT.

CDR3 bases: TGTGCCAGCAGCAGAGGGACTAGCGGGGCGGACAATGAGCAGTTCTTC. Its protein product is CASSRGTSGADNEQFF. The chain is built from TRBV7-9 and TRBJ2-1, with 13 bases fitting TRBD2. After removal of 5 bases from V and 5 bases from J, the junction contained 6 bases not matched to a gene. This CDR3 has 16 amino acids. Germline-derived CDR1 and CDR2 are SEHNR and FQNEAQ (reference sequence).

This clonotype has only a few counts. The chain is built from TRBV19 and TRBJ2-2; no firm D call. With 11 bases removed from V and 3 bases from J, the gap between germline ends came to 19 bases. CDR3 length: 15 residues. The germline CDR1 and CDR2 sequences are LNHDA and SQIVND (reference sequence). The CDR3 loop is CAVQSGIGDTGELFF. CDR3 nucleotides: TGTGCCGTCCAGTCTGGGATAGGAGACACCGGGGAGCTGTTTTTT.

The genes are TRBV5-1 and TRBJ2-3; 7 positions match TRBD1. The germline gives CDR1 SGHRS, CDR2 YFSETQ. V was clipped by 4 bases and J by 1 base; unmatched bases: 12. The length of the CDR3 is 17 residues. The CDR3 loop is CASSPGGLRRGTDTQYF. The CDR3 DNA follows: TGCGCCAGCAGCCCAGGGGGTCTCCGTCGGGGCACAGATACGCAGTATTTT.

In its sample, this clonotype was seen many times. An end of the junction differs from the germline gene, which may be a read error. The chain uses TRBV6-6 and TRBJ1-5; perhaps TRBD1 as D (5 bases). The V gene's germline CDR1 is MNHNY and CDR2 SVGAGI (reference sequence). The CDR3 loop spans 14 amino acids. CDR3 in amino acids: CVSSFPGGNQPQHF. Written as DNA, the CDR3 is TGTGTCAGCAGCTTCCCGGGGGGCAATCAGCCCCAGCATTTT.

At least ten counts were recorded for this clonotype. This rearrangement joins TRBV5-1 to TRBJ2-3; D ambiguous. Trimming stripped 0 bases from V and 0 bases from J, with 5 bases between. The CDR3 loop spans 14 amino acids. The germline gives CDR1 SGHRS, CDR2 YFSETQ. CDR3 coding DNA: TGCGCCAGCAGCTTGGCACGGAGCACAGATACGCAGTATTTT. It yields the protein CASSLARSTDTQYF.

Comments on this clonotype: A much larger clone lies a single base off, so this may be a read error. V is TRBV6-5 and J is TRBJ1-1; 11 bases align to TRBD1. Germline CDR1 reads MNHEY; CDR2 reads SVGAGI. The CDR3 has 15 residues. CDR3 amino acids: CVSSPDRGLNTEAFF. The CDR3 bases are TGTGTCAGCAGCCCGGACAGGGGGCTGAACACTGAAGCTTTCTTT.

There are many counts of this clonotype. CDR3 in amino acids: CASSQEGVYYGYTF. CDR3 in DNA: TGCGCCAGCAGCCAAGAGGGGGTTTACTATGGCTACACCTTC. The chain links TRBV4-1 to TRBJ1-2, with D possibly matching TRBD1 (5 bases). Germline V gene sequence: CDR1 MGHRA, CDR2 YSYEKL. Trimming took 0 bases from V and 3 from J, leaving 8 bases between them. The CDR3 length is 14 residues.

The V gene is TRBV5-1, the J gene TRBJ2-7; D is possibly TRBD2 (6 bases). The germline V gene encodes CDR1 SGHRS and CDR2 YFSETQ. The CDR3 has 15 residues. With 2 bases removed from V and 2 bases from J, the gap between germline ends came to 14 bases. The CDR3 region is CASSLGGTVTYEQYF. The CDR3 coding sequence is TGCGCCAGCAGCTTAGGCGGGACGGTTACCTACGAGCAGTACTTC.

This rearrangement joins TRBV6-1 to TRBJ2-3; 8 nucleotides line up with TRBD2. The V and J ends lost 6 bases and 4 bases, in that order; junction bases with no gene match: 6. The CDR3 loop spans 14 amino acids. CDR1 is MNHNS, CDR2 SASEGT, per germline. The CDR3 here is CASRGTSDSDTQYF. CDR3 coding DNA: TGTGCCAGCAGGGGGACTAGTGATTCAGATACGCAGTATTTT.

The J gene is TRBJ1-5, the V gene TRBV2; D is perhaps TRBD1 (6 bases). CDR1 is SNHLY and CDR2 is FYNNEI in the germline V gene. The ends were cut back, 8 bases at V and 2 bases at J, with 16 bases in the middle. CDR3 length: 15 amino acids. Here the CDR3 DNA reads TGTGCCAGCGCAGAGGGGGGTTGGGGCAATCAGCCCCAGCATTTT. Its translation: CASAEGGWGNQPQHF.

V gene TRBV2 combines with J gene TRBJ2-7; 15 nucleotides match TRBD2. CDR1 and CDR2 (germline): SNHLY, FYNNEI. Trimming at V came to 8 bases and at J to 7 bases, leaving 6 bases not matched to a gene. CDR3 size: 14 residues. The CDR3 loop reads CASGLGTSGGEQYF. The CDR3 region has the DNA TGTGCCAGCGGCCTAGGGACTAGCGGGGGGGAGCAGTACTTC. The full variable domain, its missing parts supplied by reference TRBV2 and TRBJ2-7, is EPEVTQTPSHQVTQMGQEVILRCVPISNHLYFYWYRQILGQKVEFLVSFYNNEISEKSEIFDDQFSVERPDGSNFTLKIRSTKLEDSAMYFCASGLGTSGGEQYFGPGTRLTVT.

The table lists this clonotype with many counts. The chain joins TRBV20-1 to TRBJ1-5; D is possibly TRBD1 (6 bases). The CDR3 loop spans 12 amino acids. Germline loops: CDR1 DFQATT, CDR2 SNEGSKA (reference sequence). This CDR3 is CSGGRGNQPQHF. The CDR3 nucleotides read TGCAGCGGGGGCAGGGGCAATCAGCCCCAGCATTTT.

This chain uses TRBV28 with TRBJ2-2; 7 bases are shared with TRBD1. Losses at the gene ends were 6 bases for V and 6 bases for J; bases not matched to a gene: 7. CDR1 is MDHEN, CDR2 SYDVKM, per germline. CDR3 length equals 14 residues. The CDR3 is CASRVQGMAGELFF. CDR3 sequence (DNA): TGTGCCAGCAGGGTACAGGGGATGGCCGGGGAGCTGTTTTTT.

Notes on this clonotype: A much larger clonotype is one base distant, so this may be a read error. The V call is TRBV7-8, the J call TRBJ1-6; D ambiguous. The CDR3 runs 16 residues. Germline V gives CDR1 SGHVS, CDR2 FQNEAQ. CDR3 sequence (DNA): TGTGCCAGCAGCAGTCTACAGAACTCCTATAATTCATCCCTCCACTTT. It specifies CASSSLQNSYNSSLHF.

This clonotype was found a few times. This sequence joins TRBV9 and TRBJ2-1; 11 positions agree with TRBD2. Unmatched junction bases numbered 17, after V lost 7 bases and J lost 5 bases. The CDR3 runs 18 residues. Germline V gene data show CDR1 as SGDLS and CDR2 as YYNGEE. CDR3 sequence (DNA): TGTGCCAGCGGCAACCCGCGACTAGCGGGGAGACCTAACAATGAGCAGTTCTTC. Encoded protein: CASGNPRLAGRPNNEQFF.

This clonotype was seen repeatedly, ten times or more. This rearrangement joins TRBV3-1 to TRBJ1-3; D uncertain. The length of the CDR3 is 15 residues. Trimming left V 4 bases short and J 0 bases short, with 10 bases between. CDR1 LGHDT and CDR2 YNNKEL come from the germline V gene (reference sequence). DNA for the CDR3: TGTGCCAGCAGCCCCCTGCGGAGCTCTGGAAACACCATATATTTT. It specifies CASSPLRSSGNTIYF. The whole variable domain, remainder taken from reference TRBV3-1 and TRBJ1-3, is DTAVSQTPKYLVTQMGNDKSIKCEQNLGHDTMYWYKQDSKKFLKIMFSYNNKELIINETVPNRFSPKSPDKAHLNLHINSLELGDSAVYFCASSPLRSSGNTIYFGEGSWLTVV.

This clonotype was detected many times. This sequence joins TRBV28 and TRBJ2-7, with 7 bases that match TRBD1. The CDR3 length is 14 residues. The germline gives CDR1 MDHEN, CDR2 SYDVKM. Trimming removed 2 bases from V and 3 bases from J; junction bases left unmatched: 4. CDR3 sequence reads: CASSLTTGDYEQYF. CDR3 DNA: TGTGCCAGCAGTTTAACAACAGGGGACTACGAGCAGTACTTC.

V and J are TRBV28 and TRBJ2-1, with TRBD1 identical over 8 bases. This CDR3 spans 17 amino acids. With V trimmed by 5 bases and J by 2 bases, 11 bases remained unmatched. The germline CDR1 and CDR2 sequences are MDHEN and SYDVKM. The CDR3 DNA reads TGTGCCAGCAGTCAAGGACAGGGCCTCTCGGCCTACAATGAGCAGTTCTTC. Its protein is CASSQGQGLSAYNEQFF.

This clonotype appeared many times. This CDR3 is CASSPIGTSTDTQYF. CDR3 in DNA: TGTGCCAGCTCACCGATCGGGACTAGCACAGATACGCAGTATTTT. V is TRBV18 and J is TRBJ2-3; D is possibly TRBD2 (6 bases). The germline gives CDR1 KGHSH, CDR2 LQKENI. This CDR3 has 15 residues. V was pared by 3 bases and J by 0 bases, with 10 bases between.

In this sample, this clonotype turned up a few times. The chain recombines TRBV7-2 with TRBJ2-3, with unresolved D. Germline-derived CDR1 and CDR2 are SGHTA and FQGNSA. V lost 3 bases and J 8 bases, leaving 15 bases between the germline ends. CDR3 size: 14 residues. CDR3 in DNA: TGTGCCAGCAGCTTCGGCGCTCCGCTGGGTACGCAGTATTTT. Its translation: CASSFGAPLGTQYF.

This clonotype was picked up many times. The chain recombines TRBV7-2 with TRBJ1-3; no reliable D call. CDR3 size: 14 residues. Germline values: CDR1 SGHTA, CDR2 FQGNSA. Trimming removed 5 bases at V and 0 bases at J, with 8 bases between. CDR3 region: CASSPGVSGNTIYF. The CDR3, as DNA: TGTGCCAGCAGCCCCGGGGTCTCTGGAAACACCATATATTTT.

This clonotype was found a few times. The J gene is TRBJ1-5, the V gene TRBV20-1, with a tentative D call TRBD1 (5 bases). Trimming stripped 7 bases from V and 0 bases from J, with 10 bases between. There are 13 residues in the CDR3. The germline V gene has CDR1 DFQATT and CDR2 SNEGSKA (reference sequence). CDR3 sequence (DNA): TGCAGTGTCCGGGGCAATAGCAATCAGCCCCAGCATTTT. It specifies CSVRGNSNQPQHF.

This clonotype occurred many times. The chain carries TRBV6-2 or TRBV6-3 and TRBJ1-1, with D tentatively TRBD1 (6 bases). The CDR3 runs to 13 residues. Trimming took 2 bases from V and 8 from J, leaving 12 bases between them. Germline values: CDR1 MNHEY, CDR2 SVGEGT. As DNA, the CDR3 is TGTGCCAGCAGTTACGGGACACCGAGAGAAGCTTTCTTT. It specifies CASSYGTPREAFF.

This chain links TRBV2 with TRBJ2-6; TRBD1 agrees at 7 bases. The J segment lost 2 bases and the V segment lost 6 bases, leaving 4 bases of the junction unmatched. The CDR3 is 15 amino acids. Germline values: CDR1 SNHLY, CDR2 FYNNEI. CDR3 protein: CASRQDRAGANVLTF. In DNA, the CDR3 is TGTGCCAGCAGACAAGACAGGGCTGGGGCCAACGTCCTGACTTTC.

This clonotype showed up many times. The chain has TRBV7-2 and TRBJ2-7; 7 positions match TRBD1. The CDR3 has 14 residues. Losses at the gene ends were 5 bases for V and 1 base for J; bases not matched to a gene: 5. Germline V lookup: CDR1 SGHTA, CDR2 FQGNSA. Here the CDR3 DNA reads TGTGCCAGCAGCCAAACAGGGGCTTCCTACGAGCAGTACTTC. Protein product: CASSQTGASYEQYF.

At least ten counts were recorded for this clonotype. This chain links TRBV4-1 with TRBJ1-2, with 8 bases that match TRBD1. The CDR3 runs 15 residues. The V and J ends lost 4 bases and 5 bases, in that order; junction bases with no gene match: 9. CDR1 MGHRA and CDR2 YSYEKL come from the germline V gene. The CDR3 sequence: CASSRPGQGEYGYTF. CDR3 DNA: TGCGCCAGCAGCCGTCCCGGACAGGGCGAATATGGCTACACCTTC.

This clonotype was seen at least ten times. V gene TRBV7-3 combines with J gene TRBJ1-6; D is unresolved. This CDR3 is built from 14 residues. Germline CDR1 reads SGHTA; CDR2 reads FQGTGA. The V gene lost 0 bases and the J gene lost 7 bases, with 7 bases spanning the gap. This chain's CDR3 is CASSLTGSNSPLHF. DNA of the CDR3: TGTGCCAGCAGCTTAACTGGCAGCAATTCACCCCTCCACTTT.

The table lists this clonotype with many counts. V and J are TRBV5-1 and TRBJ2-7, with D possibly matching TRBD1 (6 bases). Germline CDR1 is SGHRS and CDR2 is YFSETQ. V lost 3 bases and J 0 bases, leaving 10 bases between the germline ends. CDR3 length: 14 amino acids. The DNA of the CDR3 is TGCGCCAGCAGCTGGCAGGGGAGCTCCTACGAGCAGTACTTC. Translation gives CASSWQGSSYEQYF.

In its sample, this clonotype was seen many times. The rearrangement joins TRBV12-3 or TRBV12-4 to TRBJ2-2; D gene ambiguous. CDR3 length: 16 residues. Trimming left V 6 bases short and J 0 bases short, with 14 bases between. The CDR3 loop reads CASRRSGPSNTGELFF. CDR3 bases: TGTGCCAGCAGAAGGAGTGGGCCTTCGAACACCGGGGAGCTGTTTTTT.

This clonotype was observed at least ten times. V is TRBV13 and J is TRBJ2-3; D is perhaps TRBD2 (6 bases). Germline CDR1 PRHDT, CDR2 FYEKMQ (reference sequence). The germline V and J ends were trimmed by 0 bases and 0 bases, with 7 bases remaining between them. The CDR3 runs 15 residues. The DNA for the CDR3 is TGTGCCAGCAGCTTAGGGGGGAGGAGCACAGATACGCAGTATTTT. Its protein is CASSLGGRSTDTQYF.